These 9 T cell receptor beta chains originate from one sample sequenced in a study of naive and memory T cell subsets (dated by TCRdb to the late 2010s). Receptor amplification or capture employed UMI-ligation and nested PCR. These reads were obtained on an Illumina MiSeq. The beta constant-region primer consisted of an equimolar mixture of two oligonucleotides that together covered TRBC1 and TRBC2. The ligated cDNA went through four rounds of PCR with nested alpha and beta constant-region primers together with the SP2 primer. In-frame beta chains were kept once TCRdb had trimmed the public reads at Q25 with fastp and called clones with MiXCR. Records with the same CDR3 protein are collapsed into one entry carrying the most frequent genes and DNA. The sample yields 100,000 to 150,000 distinct CDR3 sequences; 35% to 40% were counted once. 0.75% to 1% of the sample belongs to the ten largest clones.

The sample was central memory CD4+ T cells from blood. What the cell subset or site label conveys for this sample: central memory, CD45RA- CD27+. These receptors came from a human donor in good health.

This clonotype was detected ten times or more. The rearrangement joins TRBV7-6 to TRBJ2-1, with TRBD1 matching 7 bases. This CDR3 has 16 amino acids. With V trimmed by 5 bases and J by 6 bases, 13 bases remained unmatched. Germline V lookup: CDR1 SGHVS, CDR2 FNYEAQ. CDR3 in DNA: TGTGCCAGCAGCCTAGAAACCGGGACAGCTATCAATGAGCAGTTCTTC. Translating gives CASSLETGTAINEQFF.

The rearrangement links TRBV2 to TRBJ2-5; TRBD2 is a possible D gene (5 bases). The CDR3 spans 15 residues. V was trimmed by 6 bases and J by 0 bases, leaving 14 bases between them. Germline CDR1 reads SNHLY; CDR2 reads FYNNEI. The CDR3 protein is CASRAWTGYQETQYF. The CDR3, as DNA: TGTGCCAGCAGGGCTTGGACTGGGTACCAAGAGACCCAGTACTTC.

This clonotype was detected many times. The chain has TRBV29-1 and TRBJ1-2, with a possible D match to TRBD1 (6 bases). CDR3 length equals 12 residues. From germline, CDR1 is SQVTM and CDR2 ANQGSEA. Trimming cost V 0 bases and J 7 bases, with 9 bases left between them. The CDR3 sequence: CSVEDGGGGYTF. The CDR3 DNA is TGCAGCGTTGAAGATGGAGGGGGTGGCTACACCTTC. The entire variable domain, with the rest obtained from reference TRBV29-1 and TRBJ1-2, is as follows: SAVISQKPSRDICQRGTSLTIQCQVDSQVTMMFWYRQQPGQSLTLIATANQGSEATYESGFVIDKFPISRPNLTFSTLTVSNMSPEDSSIYLCSVEDGGGGYTFGSGTRLTVV.

Only one count was recorded for this clonotype. The chain combines TRBV28 with TRBJ2-7, with 7 nucleotides matching TRBD2. The CDR3 has 15 amino acids. The V and J ends lost 6 bases and 0 bases, in that order; junction bases with no gene match: 8. Germline CDR1 reads MDHEN; CDR2 reads SYDVKM. CDR3 in amino acids: CASSSSGTGSYEQYF. CDR3 nucleotides: TGTGCCAGCAGCTCGAGCGGGACGGGCTCCTACGAGCAGTACTTC.

This clonotype turned up a few times. The rearrangement links TRBV4-2 to TRBJ2-5; possibly TRBD1 or TRBD2 for D (7 bases each). The CDR3 covers 14 residues. The germline gives CDR1 LGHNA, CDR2 YNFKEQ. V lost 5 bases and J 5 bases, leaving 15 bases between the germline ends. CDR3: CASSKGGGWETQYF. The CDR3 DNA reads as TGTGCCAGCAGCAAGGGAGGGGGCTGGGAGACCCAGTACTTC.

The chain carries TRBV7-2 and TRBJ1-6; a possible D gene is TRBD1 (5 bases). Germline CDR1 reads SGHTA; CDR2 reads FQGNSA. The CDR3 sequence is 13 residues long. Between the trimmed V and J ends, which lost 5 bases and 9 bases, there was a span of 11 bases. DNA of the CDR3: TGTGCCAGCAGCAGTGGGAGGGGTTCACCCCTCCACTTT. Residues: CASSSGRGSPLHF.

This clonotype came up many times. The gene calls are TRBV10-3 and TRBJ1-3, with a weak D call TRBD1 (6 bases). V dropped 9 bases and J dropped 13 bases, with 16 bases sitting between them. Per the germline V gene, CDR1 is ENHRY and CDR2 is SYGVKD. There are 11 residues in the CDR3. CDR3 residues: CAMGAGTLIYF. In nucleotides, the CDR3 is TGTGCCATGGGCGCTGGGACATTGATATATTTT.

This clonotype has only a few counts. The chain couples TRBV27 to TRBJ1-6, with unresolved D. The germline V gene has CDR1 MNHEY and CDR2 SMNVEV (reference sequence). The CDR3 extends over 15 amino acids. Trimming pared 3 bases from V and 7 bases from J, leaving 13 bases between. The CDR3, as DNA: TGTGCCAGCAGTTTTCTCCGGCATCTGAATTCACCCCTCCACTTT. It specifies CASSFLRHLNSPLHF.

This clonotype was seen only a few times. In DNA form, the CDR3 reads TGCAGCGCCCCGGGGAGCGGGAGTTTAATATCGGGTACGCAGTATTTT. This sequence encodes CSAPGSGSLISGTQYF. This chain joins TRBV29-1 and TRBJ2-3; 8 bases agree with TRBD2. The ends lost 7 bases at V and 8 bases at J; junction bases unmatched: 20. The CDR3 contains 16 residues. Germline V lookup: CDR1 SQVTM, CDR2 ANQGSEA.